The source of this T cell receptor (beta chain) is a study of shared clonotypes between healthy human individuals. The DNA input per sorted-subset replicate PCR was roughly 0.2 ug, corresponding to 30,000 or so T cell genomes. Assay: immunoSEQ multiplex PCR; the TCRdb copy retains only in-frame clones and omits some. The sample shows 950,000 to 1,200,000 clones, 70% to 80% of them seen only once. Note on this clone: Its specificity is unknown.

General study results and limits: In contrast to clonotypes shared by all four donors, non-shared clonotypes had lower generation probabilities. Blood alone was sampled, and tissue repertoires likely differ.

The V end lost 9 bases, the J end lost 5 bases, and 10 bases lay between the germline ends. The CDR3 sequence is 11 residues long. Germline CDR1 reads ENHRY; CDR2 reads SYGVKD. The source is a man between 18 and 35 years old in good health. Some clones in this sample may be carry-over from other donors' samples. This sequence joins TRBV10-3 and TRBJ2-5; D gene uncertain. Sequencing was carried out using memory CD4+ T cells from PBMCs. Subset described: CD45RA-negative fraction. The DNA of the CDR3 is TGTGCCATACGAAGTGGGGAGACCCAGTACTTC. It encodes CAIRSGETQYF.